Below are 27 T cell receptor beta chains sequenced from a single sample in a study of CD8 T cells in Susac syndrome. RNA, at about 0.5 to 1 ug, was reverse transcribed with random hexamers. TCRdb recomputed calls from the immunoSEQ multiplex PCR reads with MiXCR, one row per CDR3 protein. The sample contains around 200,000 distinct CDR3 sequences, roughly 90% of which appear only once. The sample was CD8+ T cells from PBMCs. These TCRs come from a human donor with multiple sclerosis.

The chain couples TRBV7-9 to TRBJ2-3; maybe TRBD2 (5 bases). Per germline, CDR1 SEHNR and CDR2 FQNEAQ (reference sequence). Trimming shortened V by 5 bases and J by 2 bases, and 14 bases separated the two germline ends. CDR3 length: 15 residues. CDR3 bases: TGTGCCAGCAGCCCTTCTAGCCCATACACAGATACGCAGTATTTT. Its translation: CASSPSSPYTDTQYF.

The chain couples TRBV30 to TRBJ1-1; no firm D call. Germline V CDR1 and CDR2: GTSNPN, SVGIG (reference sequence). This CDR3 contains 15 residues. V gave up 2 bases and J gave up 0 bases, with 13 bases separating them. The CDR3 reads CAWSTKTEMNTEAFF. The CDR3 nucleotides read TGTGCCTGGAGTACTAAGACCGAGATGAACACTGAAGCTTTCTTT.

This chain uses TRBV5-1 with TRBJ2-5; a possible D gene is TRBD1 (5 bases). CDR3 size: 15 residues. Trimming pared 1 base from V and 1 base from J, leaving 11 bases between. Germline CDR1 is SGHRS and CDR2 is YFSETQ. The CDR3 loop is CASSLQGSLQETQYF. As DNA, the CDR3 is TGCGCCAGCAGCTTGCAGGGCTCCCTCCAAGAGACCCAGTACTTC.

There are a few counts of this clonotype. V is TRBV7-9 and J is TRBJ1-2; the D gene is possibly TRBD1 (5 bases). V was clipped by 8 bases and J by 7 bases, with 8 bases between them. This CDR3 is 10 amino acids long. Germline CDR1 reads SEHNR; CDR2 reads FQNEAQ (reference sequence). CDR3 sequence (DNA): TGTGCCAGCGGGGACTCTGGCTACACCTTC. Translation gives CASGDSGYTF.

This chain's CDR3 is CASSSEGGTQETQYF. The CDR3 DNA reads TGTGCCAGCAGCTCGGAGGGGGGTACCCAAGAGACCCAGTACTTC. The genes are TRBV11-3 and TRBJ2-5, with D perhaps assigned TRBD1 or TRBD2 (6 bases each). CDR3 length: 15 amino acids. The germline CDR1 and CDR2 sequences are SGHNT and YENEEA. Trimming stripped 4 bases from V and 1 base from J, with 13 bases between. Full variable domain (rest looked up from reference TRBV11-3 and TRBJ2-5): EAGVVQSPRYKIIEKKQPVAFWCNPISGHNTLYWYLQNLGQGPELLIRYENEEAVDDSQLPKDRFSAERLKGVDSTLKIQPAELGDSAVYLCASSSEGGTQETQYFGPGTRLLVL.

This rearrangement joins TRBV12-3 or TRBV12-4 to TRBJ2-7; weak D call: TRBD2 (5 bases). The CDR3 runs 16 residues. V was shortened by 5 bases and J by 2 bases, with 19 bases between the two germline ends. CDR3 sequence reads: CASSPGVRHFAYEQYF. The CDR3 DNA sequence: TGTGCCAGCAGTCCCGGGGTAAGACACTTCGCCTACGAGCAGTACTTC.

This clonotype was recorded only once. The rearrangement uses TRBV7-2 and TRBJ2-3, with TRBD2 matching over 14 bases. V trimming: 9 bases; J trimming: 4 bases; junction bases outside the gene matches: 6. Germline V gives CDR1 SGHTA, CDR2 FQGNSA. This CDR3 region has 15 residues. The CDR3 here is CASMGLAGAADTQYF. The CDR3 coding sequence is TGTGCCAGTATGGGACTAGCGGGAGCGGCAGATACGCAGTATTTT.

This rearrangement joins TRBV20-1 to TRBJ2-7; D remains ambiguous. CDR1 is DFQATT, CDR2 SNEGSKA, per germline (reference sequence). V was pared by 2 bases and J by 1 base, with 6 bases between. This CDR3 comprises 12 residues. The CDR3 loop reads CSARSGSYEQYF. CDR3 in DNA: TGCAGTGCTAGAAGTGGTTCCTACGAGCAGTACTTC.

V is TRBV10-3 and J is TRBJ2-4; 8 bases line up with TRBD2. The V and J ends lost 11 bases and 8 bases, in that order; junction bases with no gene match: 5. The CDR3 has 11 amino acids. Germline lookup yields CDR1 ENHRY and CDR2 SYGVKD. CDR3 sequence reads: CAVGGGDIQYF. CDR3 DNA: TGTGCCGTCGGGGGGGGTGACATTCAGTACTTC.

V is TRBV7-9 and J is TRBJ2-3; the D gene could be TRBD1 or TRBD2 (5 bases each). The CDR3 length is 16 residues. Looked up from germline, CDR1 is SEHNR and CDR2 is FQNEAQ (reference sequence). V dropped 5 bases and J dropped 3 bases, with 18 bases sitting between them. DNA for the CDR3: TGTGCCAGCAGCCCTACCGGGGCATACGGGACAGATACGCAGTATTTT. Translating gives CASSPTGAYGTDTQYF.

This chain connects TRBV7-6 to TRBJ2-3, with 7 bases identical to TRBD2. Trimming took 5 bases from V and 1 from J; bases not matched to a gene: 6. Germline-derived CDR1 and CDR2 are SGHVS and FNYEAQ. This CDR3 comprises 15 residues. In DNA form, the CDR3 reads TGTGCCAGCAGCGGGCTAGCGGACGGCACAGATACGCAGTATTTT. Protein sequence: CASSGLADGTDTQYF.

The chain combines TRBV5-4 with TRBJ2-3; D remains unclear. The CDR3 contains 17 residues. V was clipped by 1 base and J by 1 base, with 16 bases between them. Germline CDR1 and CDR2: SGHNT and YYREEE (reference sequence). DNA of the CDR3: TGTGCCAGCAGCTTGCGTCACAGCAAAACCGGCACAGATACGCAGTATTTT. Its protein product is CASSLRHSKTGTDTQYF.

For the CDR3, the DNA is TGTGCCACCAGCAGAGAGAGGACTTCAACCTACGAGCAGTACTTC. Amino acids: CATSRERTSTYEQYF. This chain connects TRBV15 to TRBJ2-7; D perhaps matches TRBD2 (5 bases). This CDR3 is 15 amino acids long. Trimming stripped 0 bases from V and 2 bases from J, with 11 bases between. The germline V gene encodes CDR1 LNHNV and CDR2 YYDKDF (reference sequence).

V usage is TRBV30 and J usage is TRBJ2-1; D might be TRBD1 or TRBD2, each matching 5 bases. This CDR3 has 12 residues. Germline-derived CDR1 and CDR2 are GTSNPN and SVGIG (reference sequence). V lost 0 bases, J lost 9 bases, and 9 bases lay in between. This chain's CDR3 is CAWSVRGVEQFF. The CDR3 DNA reads as TGTGCCTGGAGTGTACGGGGCGTTGAGCAGTTCTTC.

The V gene is TRBV15, the J gene TRBJ1-1; tentatively, D is TRBD1 (5 bases). The V gene's germline CDR1 is LNHNV and CDR2 YYDKDF (reference sequence). The CDR3 consists of 14 residues. Trimming removed 5 bases at V and 1 base at J, with 11 bases between. The CDR3 region has the DNA TGTGCCACCAGCGCCAGGGTCGGGAACACTGAAGCTTTCTTT. It encodes CATSARVGNTEAFF.

The V call is TRBV4-1, the J call TRBJ1-4; a weak D match, TRBD1 (5 bases). The CDR3 spans 17 residues. The germline V gene has CDR1 MGHRA and CDR2 YSYEKL. Trimming took 8 bases from V and 0 from J, leaving 19 bases between them. The CDR3 region is CASRPRGADATNEKLFF. Here the CDR3 DNA reads TGCGCCAGCCGACCGAGGGGCGCGGACGCAACTAATGAAAAACTGTTTTTT.

This clonotype came up once. The chain is built from TRBV14 and TRBJ1-2, with D unclear. Germline lookup yields CDR1 SGHDN and CDR2 FVKESK. V dropped 1 base and J dropped 3 bases, with 9 bases sitting between them. The CDR3 sequence is 14 residues long. CDR3 amino acids: CASSQVEDYYGYTF. Written as DNA, the CDR3 is TGTGCCAGCAGCCAAGTGGAAGACTACTATGGCTACACCTTC.

The chain recombines TRBV12-3 or TRBV12-4 with TRBJ2-1; 9 bases map to TRBD2. V was clipped by 6 bases and J by 6 bases; unmatched bases: 6. The CDR3 covers 14 residues. CDR3 sequence reads: CASRRTSEFNEQFF. The CDR3 DNA reads TGTGCCAGCAGACGGACTAGCGAATTCAATGAGCAGTTCTTC.

CDR3 nucleotide sequence: TGTGCCAGCAGTTCCACCCCATCTGGGGCCAACGTCCTGACTTTC. This gives the protein CASSSTPSGANVLTF. V gene TRBV27 combines with J gene TRBJ2-6; no firm D call. Germline assignment: CDR1 MNHEY and CDR2 SMNVEV (reference sequence). V was clipped by 4 bases and J by 1 base, with 8 bases between them. This CDR3 region has 15 residues.

V is TRBV7-9 and J is TRBJ1-2; a possible D gene is TRBD1 (6 bases). V lost 5 bases, J lost 4 bases, and 14 bases lay in between. In germline, CDR1 is SEHNR, CDR2 FQNEAQ (reference sequence). The CDR3 is 14 residues long. The DNA for the CDR3 is TGTGCCAGCAGCGCGGGGGCACCCAGCTATGGCTACACCTTC. This translates into CASSAGAPSYGYTF.

This chain joins TRBV29-1 and TRBJ2-1; TRBD2 aligns across 7 bases. Germline lookup yields CDR1 SQVTM and CDR2 ANQGSEA. After removal of 1 base from V and 0 bases from J, the junction contained 6 bases not matched to a gene. The CDR3 runs 16 residues. The CDR3 region is CSVEGEASGSYNEQFF. The CDR3 DNA reads TGCAGCGTTGAAGGGGAGGCTAGCGGCTCCTACAATGAGCAGTTCTTC.

The V gene is TRBV4-3, the J gene TRBJ2-1; D is ambiguous. Looked up from germline, CDR1 is LGHNA and CDR2 is YSLEER. The V end was cut by 6 bases, the J end by 0 bases, with 6 bases between. This CDR3 contains 13 residues. The CDR3 loop reads CASRGNSYNEQFF. CDR3 nucleotide sequence: TGCGCCAGCAGAGGGAACTCCTACAATGAGCAGTTCTTC.

The chain carries TRBV13 and TRBJ2-3, with D hard to call. Germline V CDR1 and CDR2: PRHDT, FYEKMQ (reference sequence). V lost 3 bases and J lost 0, with 4 bases in between. This CDR3 contains 13 residues. CDR3 sequence: CASSFRSTDTQYF. The DNA for the CDR3 is TGTGCCAGCAGCTTCCGGAGCACAGATACGCAGTATTTT.

The chain uses TRBV4-2 and TRBJ2-5, with D uncertain. Germline CDR1 reads LGHNA; CDR2 reads YNFKEQ. This CDR3 region has 17 residues. Deletions cut 2 bases from V and 4 bases from J, with 20 bases between. The CDR3 bases are TGTGCCAGCAGCCAATTAACGGGCCCAAGTTCGGGAGAGACCCAGTACTTC. Amino acid sequence: CASSQLTGPSSGETQYF.

The chain recombines TRBV12-3 or TRBV12-4 with TRBJ2-1; D gene unclear. Trimming took off 3 bases at V and 7 bases at J, with 7 bases between the two ends. CDR3 length: 12 residues. CDR3 region: CASSFIQNEQFF. The DNA for the CDR3 is TGTGCCAGCAGTTTCATCCAGAATGAGCAGTTCTTC.

J is TRBJ2-1 and V is TRBV27; 7 bases align to TRBD2. Germline values: CDR1 MNHEY, CDR2 SMNVEV (reference sequence). The CDR3 contains 14 residues. Unmatched junction bases numbered 7, after V lost 4 bases and J lost 7 bases. In DNA, the CDR3 is TGTGCCAGCAGTTGGGTGGGGGGGGGAAATGAGCAGTTCTTC. It translates to CASSWVGGGNEQFF.

The rearrangement joins TRBV29-1 to TRBJ2-1; D may be TRBD1 or TRBD2 (5 bases each). V was pared by 5 bases and J by 0 bases, with 17 bases between. The CDR3 is made up of 16 amino acids. Germline CDR1 reads SQVTM; CDR2 reads ANQGSEA. The CDR3 nucleotides are TGCAGCGTTCTCTCCGGGGCCACAAGCTCCTACAATGAGCAGTTCTTC. Protein product: CSVLSGATSSYNEQFF.